One and the same sample provided the 29 T cell receptor beta chains below, sequenced in a study of CD8 T cells in ankylosing spondylitis. Using its own MiXCR run on the 5' RACE reads, TCRdb lists one record per CDR3 protein. The sample holds approximately 290,000 distinct CDR3 sequences, around 20% seen once. The sequenced material came from blood, either unsorted or a sorted T cell fraction (not recorded which). The receptor set was obtained from a female donor with ankylosing spondylitis or in good health (not recorded which).

This sequence joins TRBV9 and TRBJ2-7, with 11 bases that match TRBD2. The V gene end was trimmed by 0 bases and the J gene end by 5 bases; junction bases not matched to a gene: 7. Germline loops: CDR1 SGDLS, CDR2 YYNGEE. This CDR3 is built from 16 residues. The CDR3 DNA is TGTGCCAGCAGCGTAGCACCGACTAGCGGGATCCACGAGCAGTACTTC. This sequence encodes CASSVAPTSGIHEQYF.

Here the CDR3 reads CASSLDRLLPDTQYF. The CDR3 DNA is TGTGCCAGCAGCTTAGATCGTCTTCTCCCAGATACGCAGTATTTT. The V call is TRBV11-2, the J call TRBJ2-3, with D unclear. CDR3 length: 15 residues. Trimming pared 0 bases from V and 4 bases from J, leaving 11 bases between. Germline CDR1 and CDR2: SGHAT and FQNNGV. The variable domain in full, with the rest retrieved from reference TRBV11-2 and TRBJ2-3, is EAGVAQSPRYKIIEKRQSVAFWCNPISGHATLYWYQQILGQGPKLLIQFQNNGVVDDSQLPKDRFSAERLKGVDSTLKIQPAKLEDSAVYLCASSLDRLLPDTQYFGPGTRLTVL.

The chain employs TRBV5-1 and TRBJ2-7; 7 nucleotides line up with TRBD2. J was trimmed by 6 bases and V by 5 bases; bases with no gene match: 11. The germline V gene has CDR1 SGHRS and CDR2 YFSETQ. The CDR3 has 14 residues. The CDR3 DNA sequence: TGCGCCAGCAGATATTCCGGGACTACATCCGAGCAGTACTTC. Amino acid sequence: CASRYSGTTSEQYF.

The CDR3 DNA sequence: TGCGCCAGCAGCGCGACAGGGCATGGAAACACCATATATTTT. Its protein product is CASSATGHGNTIYF. The rearrangement uses TRBV5-1 and TRBJ1-3; TRBD1 matches at 7 bases. Germline CDR1 reads SGHRS; CDR2 reads YFSETQ. Trimming removed 4 bases from V and 3 bases from J; junction bases left unmatched: 4. The CDR3 loop spans 14 amino acids.

For the CDR3, the DNA is TGTGCCAGCAGCTTAGGGCCTAGCGGGGGCTACAATGAGCAGTTCTTC. It translates to CASSLGPSGGYNEQFF. The chain has TRBV7-2 and TRBJ2-1; 10 nucleotides align to TRBD2. V was clipped by 1 base and J by 3 bases; unmatched bases: 3. CDR1 and CDR2 from the germline V gene are SGHTA and FQGNSA. CDR3 length: 16 residues.

The V and J genes are TRBV12-3 or TRBV12-4 and TRBJ2-3, with 8 nucleotides matching TRBD2. Trimming cost V 6 bases and J 4 bases; bases outside gene matches: 9. The CDR3 covers 15 residues. This chain's CDR3 is CASSIWREEADTQYF. CDR3 sequence (DNA): TGTGCCAGCAGCATTTGGCGGGAGGAGGCAGATACGCAGTATTTT.

The V and J genes are TRBV28 and TRBJ2-7; tentative D call: TRBD1 (5 bases). This CDR3 is built from 12 residues. Germline V lookup: CDR1 MDHEN, CDR2 SYDVKM. The germline V and J ends were trimmed by 11 bases and 0 bases, with 11 bases remaining between them. This CDR3 is CASTGSSYEQYF. CDR3 sequence (DNA): TGTGCCTCCACAGGTTCCTCCTACGAGCAGTACTTC.

This chain connects TRBV20-1 to TRBJ2-7, with a weak D call TRBD2 (5 bases). Per germline, CDR1 DFQATT and CDR2 SNEGSKA (reference sequence). The CDR3 is made up of 12 amino acids. The V gene lost 8 bases and the J gene lost 6 bases, with 17 bases spanning the gap. The CDR3 DNA follows: TGCAGTCCTTTACAGCTAGCTCTCGAGCAGTACTTC. Translating gives CSPLQLALEQYF.

In nucleotides, the CDR3 is TGTGCCAGCAGCCCGAAAGGGTCGGGTAGCAATCAGCCCCAGCATTTT. It yields the protein CASSPKGSGSNQPQHF. V usage is TRBV3-1 and J usage is TRBJ1-5; D is ambiguous. V dropped 4 bases and J dropped 0 bases, with 13 bases sitting between them. CDR3 size: 16 residues. Germline-derived CDR1 and CDR2 are LGHDT and YNNKEL (reference sequence).

This chain uses TRBV7-2 with TRBJ2-5; 8 bases match TRBD2. The CDR3 spans 16 residues. Germline CDR1 reads SGHTA; CDR2 reads FQGNSA. J was trimmed by 1 base and V by 0 bases; bases with no gene match: 4. Written as DNA, the CDR3 is TGTGCCAGCAGCTTAGCGAGTAGCGGGATCCAAGAGACCCAGTACTTC. Translation gives CASSLASSGIQETQYF.

Comments on this clonotype: The junction shows a germline mismatch at one end, possibly a read error. The rearrangement joins TRBV3-1 to TRBJ2-1; D possibly corresponds to TRBD1 (5 bases). The CDR3 extends over 15 amino acids. Germline V gene lookup returns CDR1 LGHDT and CDR2 YNNKEL (reference sequence). CDR3 amino acids: CASSQDMTVYNEQLF. CDR3 coding DNA: TGTGCCAGCAGCCAAGATATGACAGTATACAATGAGCAGTTATTC.

This clonotype showed up just a few times. The J gene is TRBJ1-1, the V gene TRBV2; no firm D call. This CDR3 is built from 14 residues. V lost 7 bases, J lost 1 base, and 13 bases lay in between. The V gene's germline CDR1 is SNHLY and CDR2 FYNNEI. CDR3 nucleotides: TGTGCCAGCATGACGGAGCGAGCGAACACTGAAGCTTTCTTT. Residues: CASMTERANTEAFF.

This clonotype turned up a few times. The chain uses TRBV20-1 and TRBJ2-1; D is perhaps TRBD1 (6 bases). Germline V gene lookup returns CDR1 DFQATT and CDR2 SNEGSKA (reference sequence). V lost 3 bases to trimming and J lost 4 bases, with 16 bases between them. The CDR3 sequence is 15 residues long. The CDR3 here is CSASRQGIRYNEQFF. Written as DNA, the CDR3 is TGCAGTGCTAGTAGGCAGGGGATCCGATACAATGAGCAGTTCTTC.

The chain employs TRBV20-1 and TRBJ1-2, with D uncertain. CDR3 length: 15 residues. V was cut by 5 bases and J by 5 bases, with 21 bases left in between. Germline V CDR1 and CDR2: DFQATT, SNEGSKA (reference sequence). Here the CDR3 DNA reads TGCAGTGCTCAACTTCATCCGGCAGGTCTTTATGGCTACACCTTC. This gives the protein CSAQLHPAGLYGYTF.

The V and J genes are TRBV20-1 and TRBJ2-4; no reliable D call. V was pared by 3 bases and J by 2 bases, with 11 bases between. CDR1 and CDR2 (germline): DFQATT, SNEGSKA (reference sequence). The CDR3 consists of 14 residues. CDR3 amino acids: CSARTRSTKNIQYF. The CDR3 region has the DNA TGCAGTGCTAGGACCAGGTCGACCAAAAACATTCAGTACTTC.

V and J are TRBV20-1 and TRBJ1-5; D is uncertain. Germline CDR1 is DFQATT and CDR2 is SNEGSKA (reference sequence). This CDR3 is 16 amino acids long. V was shortened by 6 bases and J by 1 base, with 19 bases between the two germline ends. CDR3 DNA: TGCAGTGCCGTTGGGGTCTCCGCCGCCAGCAATCAGCCCCAGCATTTT. Encoded protein: CSAVGVSAASNQPQHF.

The V call is TRBV7-2, the J call TRBJ2-3, with D hard to call. Trimming left V 4 bases short and J 1 base short, with 9 bases between. The CDR3 extends over 14 amino acids. The germline V gene encodes CDR1 SGHTA and CDR2 FQGNSA. CDR3 coding DNA: TGTGCCAGCAGCTCACCTGTTCGCACAGATACGCAGTATTTT. It encodes CASSSPVRTDTQYF. Using reference TRBV7-2 and TRBJ2-3 for the parts outside the CDR3, the full variable domain is GAGVSQSPSNKVTEKGKDVELRCDPISGHTALYWYRQSLGQGLEFLIYFQGNSAPDKSGLPSDRFSAERTGGSVSTLTIQRTQQEDSAVYLCASSSPVRTDTQYFGPGTRLTVL.

The J gene is TRBJ2-1, the V gene TRBV3-1, with 12 bases that match TRBD2. J was trimmed by 5 bases and V by 4 bases; bases with no gene match: 3. Germline V lookup: CDR1 LGHDT, CDR2 YNNKEL (reference sequence). The CDR3 covers 15 residues. CDR3 sequence (DNA): TGTGCCAGCAGCCGTCTAGCGGGAGGGAACAATGAGCAGTTCTTC. This gives the protein CASSRLAGGNNEQFF.

In its sample, this clonotype was seen many times. As DNA, the CDR3 is TGCGCCAGCAGCTTGGTGTCTAGCGGGGTAAATGAGCAGTTCTTC. It codes for CASSLVSSGVNEQFF. The V gene is TRBV5-1, the J gene TRBJ2-1, with TRBD2 matching over 9 bases. The CDR3 has 15 residues. The germline gives CDR1 SGHRS, CDR2 YFSETQ. Trimming removed 0 bases from V and 7 bases from J; junction bases left unmatched: 5. The entire variable domain, with the rest obtained from reference TRBV5-1 and TRBJ2-1, is as follows: KAGVTQTPRYLIKTRGQQVTLSCSPISGHRSVSWYQQTPGQGLQFLFEYFSETQRNKGNFPGRFSGRQFSNSRSEMNVSTLELGDSALYLCASSLVSSGVNEQFFGPGTRLTVL.

The chain has TRBV5-1 and TRBJ2-7; possible D gene TRBD2, 6 bases. CDR1 is SGHRS, CDR2 YFSETQ, per germline. V gave up 0 bases and J gave up 2 bases, with 12 bases separating them. The CDR3 extends over 15 amino acids. Here the CDR3 reads CASSLVSGSTYEQYF. DNA for the CDR3: TGCGCCAGCAGCTTGGTTAGCGGTTCTACCTACGAGCAGTACTTC.

The rearrangement links TRBV18 to TRBJ2-1; D is possibly TRBD2 (5 bases). The V end was cut by 2 bases, the J end by 4 bases, with 9 bases between. Per the germline V gene, CDR1 is KGHSH and CDR2 is LQKENI. This CDR3 has 14 residues. CDR3 sequence reads: CASSPDSAYNEQFF. The CDR3 nucleotides read TGTGCCAGCTCACCAGATAGCGCATACAATGAGCAGTTCTTC.

V is TRBV24-1 and J is TRBJ2-3, with TRBD1 matching 8 bases. There are 14 residues in the CDR3. Germline CDR1 KGHDR, CDR2 SFDVKD. V gave up 10 bases and J gave up 2 bases; unmatched junction bases: 7. CDR3: CATSTGGLTDTQYF. As DNA, the CDR3 is TGTGCCACGAGTACAGGGGGTCTCACAGATACGCAGTATTTT.

This clonotype was found a few times. The chain has TRBV6-5 and TRBJ1-2; TRBD1 matches at 9 bases. V shed 4 bases, J shed 6 bases, and the junction held 15 bases outside the gene matches. The CDR3 sequence is 17 residues long. CDR1 is MNHEY, CDR2 SVGAGI, per germline. CDR3 nucleotides: TGTGCCAGCAGTTCTCCGGGACAGGGAAACTTATTCGATGGCTACACCTTC. Translating gives CASSSPGQGNLFDGYTF.

Ten or more counts support this clonotype. The chain uses TRBV20-1 and TRBJ2-7; tentatively, D is TRBD1 (6 bases). There are 13 residues in the CDR3. CDR1 and CDR2 from the germline V gene are DFQATT and SNEGSKA (reference sequence). Trimming shortened V by 0 bases and J by 3 bases, and 9 bases separated the two germline ends. The CDR3 DNA follows: TGCAGTGCTAGAGACAACAGGGTCTACGAGCAGTACTTC. Its translation: CSARDNRVYEQYF.

The chain recombines TRBV5-1 with TRBJ2-1; D gene ambiguous. The CDR3 contains 12 residues. Trimming shortened V by 2 bases and J by 7 bases, and 7 bases separated the two germline ends. The germline V gene has CDR1 SGHRS and CDR2 YFSETQ. The CDR3 here is CASSFSRNEQFF. The CDR3 bases are TGCGCCAGCAGCTTCAGTCGGAATGAGCAGTTCTTC.

This clonotype occurred a few times. The genes are TRBV11-1 and TRBJ2-7, with 10 bases identical to TRBD2. Germline V gene sequence: CDR1 SGHAT, CDR2 FQDESV (reference sequence). The CDR3 has 17 residues. V trimming: 4 bases; J trimming: 4 bases; junction bases outside the gene matches: 13. The DNA of the CDR3 is TGTGCCAGCAGCTCAGGACTAGCGGCTCCCAGGGGTTACGAGCAGTACTTC. Protein: CASSSGLAAPRGYEQYF.

This clonotype has just a few counts. The rearrangement links TRBV7-2 to TRBJ2-2; D call uncertain. The V gene lost 1 base and the J gene lost 0 bases, with 9 bases spanning the gap. From germline, CDR1 is SGHTA and CDR2 FQGNSA. The CDR3 sequence is 16 residues long. CDR3 sequence: CASSLGAVSNTGELFF. As DNA, the CDR3 is TGTGCCAGCAGCTTAGGGGCGGTTTCGAACACCGGGGAGCTGTTTTTT.

This clonotype was observed a few times. CDR3 residues: CASSTGQTYEQYF. For the CDR3, the DNA is TGTGCCAGCAGTACCGGACAGACTTACGAGCAGTACTTC. This chain joins TRBV6-1 and TRBJ2-7; D may be TRBD1 (6 bases). The CDR3 spans 13 residues. Looked up from germline, CDR1 is MNHNS and CDR2 is SASEGT. Trimming took off 5 bases at V and 4 bases at J, with 12 bases between the two ends.

The J gene is TRBJ2-7, the V gene TRBV4-3; the match to TRBD2 covers 7 bases. The CDR3 consists of 14 residues. Per germline, CDR1 LGHNA and CDR2 YSLEER. V was clipped by 1 base and J by 4 bases; unmatched bases: 4. The CDR3 is CASSQATSRYEQYF. Written as DNA, the CDR3 is TGCGCCAGCAGCCAAGCGACTAGCAGATACGAGCAGTACTTC.